This record concerns one T cell receptor (beta chain) sequence. Its antigen is still unknown. CDR1 is DFQATT and CDR2 is SNEGSKA in the germline V gene (reference sequence). Trimming cost V 6 bases and J 6 bases, with 9 bases left between them. The CDR3 totals 11 residues. This entry belongs to a study of blood T cells in healthy people across ages. With a J-beta primer mix and a sample-barcoded 5' primer, a second PCR ran 7 to 11 cycles. TCRdb ran MiXCR on the 5' RACE reads and lists one entry per CDR3 protein. This sample carries hundreds of thousands of distinct CDR3 sequences, more than 45% of them seen once, and the ten largest clones take approximately 13%. Those donating, healthy Caucasian individuals from Russia, were aged 6 to 90. Per sample, at least 6 micrograms of total RNA were extracted. Findings and limits, study-wide: The recorded TCR beta diversity per million T cells decreased in a roughly linear manner with age.

The source material was blood. V gene TRBV20-1 combines with J gene TRBJ2-1; D gene uncertain. This receptor was identified in a woman of 80 years or more in good health. The CDR3 loop reads CSASYTNEQFF. CDR3 DNA: TGCAGTGCCTCATACACCAATGAGCAGTTCTTC.